The table lists the clone carrying this T cell receptor beta chain with a few counts. Antigen unknown. The data stem from a study of post-analysis software for immune sequencing data. Study results and limitations: Among a few TRBV segments more frequent in patients than controls were TRBV5-6, TRBV5-1 and TRBV20-1. Among multiple sclerosis patients, normalized Chao1 diversity was significantly below that of controls.

CDR3 length: 15 residues. V lost 0 bases to trimming and J lost 5 bases, with 14 bases between them. The germline gives CDR1 DFQATT, CDR2 SNEGSKA (reference sequence). Unique molecular identifiers were built into the TCR beta cDNA libraries. Yield was roughly 0.5 million cDNA molecules from around 1 to 9.1 million T cells. TCRdb re-called the PCR reads through MiXCR, storing one row per CDR3 protein. Here the sample spans roughly 800,000 distinct CDR3 sequences, roughly 50% being singletons. The J gene is TRBJ2-1, the V gene TRBV20-1; no definite D call. Input material: blood. The clonotype was recovered from a girl under 18 with multiple sclerosis. This CDR3 reads CSARDEEDNNNEQFF. CDR3 nucleotide sequence: TGCAGTGCTAGAGATGAGGAAGACAACAACAATGAGCAGTTCTTC.